Here is one T cell receptor (beta chain) with its context. Its antigen remains unknown. The data were taken from a study of radiation and T cells in renal cell carcinoma. Study as a whole: Nephrectomy followed 15 Gy stereotactic body radiation by 4 weeks.

Study results and limitations: From baseline, blood top tumor clonotypes peaked at 2 weeks post-radiation.

Indicated time point: baseline pretreatment blood. Treatment described: 15 Gy SBRT to primary tumor, nephrectomy 4 weeks later. Blood was sampled at baseline, 2 weeks and 4 weeks after SBRT. CDR3 length: 17 residues. From germline, CDR1 is MRHNA and CDR2 SNTAGT. The V and J ends lost 0 bases and 3 bases, in that order; junction bases with no gene match: 8. Measured with immunoSEQ multiplex PCR; TCRdb has only the in-frame clones, and not every one. Found here are 45,000 to 65,000 clones, just under 80% of them singletons; the top ten hold approximately 6.8%. The chain joins TRBV6-4 to TRBJ2-1, with 7 nucleotides matching TRBD2. The TCR sequence derives from a man aged 60 to 75 with renal cell carcinoma. This specimen consisted of blood, obtained from a patient whose treatment included radiotherapy and nephrectomy. The CDR3 DNA reads as TGTGCCAGCAGTGACTCGGCTAGCGGACCCTACTACAATGAGCAGTTCTTC. Translating it yields CASSDSASGPYYNEQFF.